The next 7 T cell receptor beta chains were all read from a single sample in a study of molecular identifiers for immune sequencing clone quantification. TCRdb re-called the PCR reads through MiXCR, storing one row per CDR3 protein. The sample includes around 480,000 distinct CDR3 sequences, roughly 23% seen only once; the top ten take around 0.86%. The sample taken for sequencing was naive CD8+ T cells from blood, with Jurkat cell RNA spiked in. Subset described: FACS-sorted CD8+CD4-CCR7+CD45RA+ naive T cells. These receptors were collected from a human donor in good health. Some libraries in this study had Jurkat cell RNA spiked in.

Only a few counts were recorded for this clonotype. The V and J genes are TRBV3-1 and TRBJ2-2; D uncertain. The CDR3 length is 16 residues. Germline V CDR1 and CDR2: LGHDT, YNNKEL (reference sequence). The V end lost 0 bases, the J end lost 6 bases, and 14 bases lay between the germline ends. In DNA, the CDR3 is TGTGCCAGCAGCCAAGATATCGGCAGGTTCCCCGGGGAGCTGTTTTTT. As protein: CASSQDIGRFPGELFF.

This rearrangement joins TRBV7-2 to TRBJ1-1; unclear D gene. V shed 5 bases and J shed 0 bases, with 13 bases lying between them. CDR1 and CDR2 (germline): SGHTA, FQGNSA. This CDR3 has 15 amino acids. The CDR3 is CASSPARPMNTEAFF. The CDR3 DNA follows: TGTGCCAGCAGCCCTGCGAGACCTATGAACACTGAAGCTTTCTTT.

Only a few counts were recorded for this clonotype. The chain is built from TRBV5-6 and TRBJ2-7; D may be TRBD1 (6 bases). V lost 0 bases, J lost 3 bases, and 16 bases lay in between. CDR3 size: 16 residues. CDR1 and CDR2 (germline): SGHDT, YYEEEE. CDR3 in amino acids: CASSLAEGVYLYEQYF. CDR3 DNA sequence: TGTGCCAGCAGCTTGGCCGAGGGGGTCTACCTCTACGAGCAGTACTTC.

This clonotype was seen many times. V gene TRBV29-1 combines with J gene TRBJ2-3, with TRBD1 matching over 7 bases. The germline CDR1 and CDR2 sequences are SQVTM and ANQGSEA. V was pared by 7 bases and J by 1 base, with 11 bases of the junction left unmatched. The CDR3 runs to 15 residues. The CDR3 loop is CSGTPVGQGTDTQYF. CDR3 bases: TGCAGCGGGACACCCGTCGGACAGGGCACAGATACGCAGTATTTT.

The chain combines TRBV7-2 with TRBJ2-2; 8 bases are a match to TRBD1. Germline trimming cut 0 bases from V and 7 bases from J; bases unmatched to any gene: 10. CDR1 and CDR2 from the germline V gene are SGHTA and FQGNSA. The CDR3 is 17 amino acids. CDR3 nucleotide sequence: TGTGCCAGCAGCTTAGCGTACGGACAGGGACAGAACGGGGAGCTGTTTTTT. It encodes CASSLAYGQGQNGELFF.

This clonotype was seen more than once but under ten times. The chain uses TRBV20-1 and TRBJ2-5; maybe TRBD2 (6 bases). CDR1 and CDR2 from the germline V gene are DFQATT and SNEGSKA (reference sequence). Trimming cost V 3 bases and J 2 bases, with 7 bases left between them. The CDR3 consists of 12 residues. The CDR3 protein is CSARDYQETQYF. The DNA of the CDR3 is TGCAGTGCTAGGGACTATCAAGAGACCCAGTACTTC.

A single count supports this clonotype. The junction departs from the called germline gene at one end, perhaps through a read error. The rearrangement links TRBV6-6 to TRBJ2-7; 14 bases line up with TRBD2. Germline V gives CDR1 MNHNY, CDR2 SVGAGI (reference sequence). CDR3 length equals 18 residues. CDR3 nucleotide sequence: TGTGCCGGCAGTTACTGGTCGCAGGGACTAGCGGGGGCCTACGAGCAGTACTTC. It is translated as CAGSYWSQGLAGAYEQYF.